This T cell receptor beta chain is from a study of control samples from healthy donors and cancer patients. CDR3 length: 16 amino acids. CDR1 and CDR2 from the germline V gene are SGDLS and YYNGEE. V was trimmed by 3 bases and J by 1 base, leaving 16 bases between them. Only in-frame clones appear in the TCRdb table, and some are missing; sequencing was by immunoSEQ multiplex PCR. Among 70,000 to 90,000 clones, around 94% were seen once, and the ten largest hold over 5%. V is TRBV9 and J is TRBJ1-1; weak D call: TRBD1 (6 bases). The specimen sequenced was blood. The TCR sequence derives from a woman between 40 and 50 years old in good health. The CDR3 coding sequence is TGTGCCAGCAGCGCCGGATCTTTGGACAGGAACACTGAAGCTTTCTTT. Protein product: CASSAGSLDRNTEAFF.